This TCR beta chain was captured by sequencing in a study of cytomegalovirus exposure and HLA in healthy donors. With 60 Vbeta and 13 Jbeta primers, the PCR was carried out. Method: immunoSEQ multiplex PCR; TCRdb's copy keeps in-frame clones and lacks some. The data show roughly 190,000 clones, with approximately 85% seen just once and about 1.8% held by the top ten. The germline CDR1 and CDR2 sequences are SGHVS and FNYEAQ. V shed 4 bases and J 2 bases; nucleotides not matched to a gene: 1. This CDR3 region has 15 residues. The chain links TRBV7-6 to TRBJ2-2, with 10 positions matching TRBD1. Material: PBMCs. The sequence was collected from a man aged 18 to 30 in good health and CMV-seronegative. CDR3 nucleotides: TGTGCCAGCAGCTCGACAGGGGGCAACACCGGGGAGCTGTTTTTT. Protein product: CASSSTGGNTGELFF.